This passage covers 4 T cell receptor beta chains from one sample sequenced in a study of blood T cell repertoires in COVID-19. The protocol was immunoSEQ multiplex PCR, while the TCRdb copy is restricted to in-frame clones and leaves out a portion. The repertoire consists of 150,000 to 190,000 clones, with about 88% occurring once and the leading ten covering around 7%. The sequenced sample was PBMCs or T cells enriched from blood (not recorded which). The receptors here all came from a man aged 45 to 65 who had recovered from COVID-19.

The V and J genes are TRBV19 and TRBJ2-2; D perhaps matches TRBD1 (6 bases). Germline V gene data show CDR1 as LNHDA and CDR2 as SQIVND (reference sequence). V was trimmed by 8 bases and J by 0 bases, leaving 13 bases between them. The CDR3 has 15 amino acids. This chain's CDR3 is CASRDRIANTGELFF. CDR3 nucleotides: TGTGCCAGTCGAGACAGGATAGCGAACACCGGGGAGCTGTTTTTT.

V usage is TRBV7-9 and J usage is TRBJ2-7; 11 bases fit TRBD2. V lost 5 bases and J lost 2; bases outside the gene matches: 5. The germline V gene has CDR1 SEHNR and CDR2 FQNEAQ (reference sequence). The CDR3 sequence is 15 residues long. For the CDR3, the DNA is TGTGCCAGCAGCCCGACTAGCGGGGTAGCCTACGAGCAGTACTTC. Protein product: CASSPTSGVAYEQYF.

The chain couples TRBV19 to TRBJ1-5; 7 positions agree with TRBD1. The CDR3 has 14 residues. Germline V gene data show CDR1 as LNHDA and CDR2 as SQIVND (reference sequence). Trimming removed 2 bases from V and 6 bases from J; junction bases left unmatched: 4. The CDR3 spells CASSIRQGPQPQHF. In nucleotides, the CDR3 is TGTGCCAGTAGTATAAGACAGGGTCCTCAGCCCCAGCATTTT.

The gene calls are TRBV7-3 and TRBJ1-1; 9 positions agree with TRBD1. The CDR3 is 15 amino acids. From germline, CDR1 is SGHTA and CDR2 FQGTGA. V dropped 5 bases and J dropped 5; count of bases not matched to a gene: 9. The CDR3 spells CASSTGQGRGTEAFF. The CDR3 nucleotides are TGTGCCAGCAGCACCGGACAGGGGCGCGGGACTGAAGCTTTCTTT.